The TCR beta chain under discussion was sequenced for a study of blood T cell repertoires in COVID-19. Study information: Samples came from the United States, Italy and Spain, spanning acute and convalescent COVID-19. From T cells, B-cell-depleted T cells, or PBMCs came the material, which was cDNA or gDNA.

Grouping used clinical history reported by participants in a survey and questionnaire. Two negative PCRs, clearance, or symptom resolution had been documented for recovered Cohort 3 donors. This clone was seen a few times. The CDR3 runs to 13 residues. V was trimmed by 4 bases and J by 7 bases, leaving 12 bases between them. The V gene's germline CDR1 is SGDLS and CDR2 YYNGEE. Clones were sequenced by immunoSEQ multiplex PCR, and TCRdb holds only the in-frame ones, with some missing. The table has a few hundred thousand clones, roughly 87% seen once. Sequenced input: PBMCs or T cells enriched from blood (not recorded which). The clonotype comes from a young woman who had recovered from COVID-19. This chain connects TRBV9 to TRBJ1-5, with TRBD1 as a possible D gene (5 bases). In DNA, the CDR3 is TGTGCCAGCAGCTCGAGGGAGGGGCAGCCCCAGCATTTT. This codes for CASSSREGQPQHF.